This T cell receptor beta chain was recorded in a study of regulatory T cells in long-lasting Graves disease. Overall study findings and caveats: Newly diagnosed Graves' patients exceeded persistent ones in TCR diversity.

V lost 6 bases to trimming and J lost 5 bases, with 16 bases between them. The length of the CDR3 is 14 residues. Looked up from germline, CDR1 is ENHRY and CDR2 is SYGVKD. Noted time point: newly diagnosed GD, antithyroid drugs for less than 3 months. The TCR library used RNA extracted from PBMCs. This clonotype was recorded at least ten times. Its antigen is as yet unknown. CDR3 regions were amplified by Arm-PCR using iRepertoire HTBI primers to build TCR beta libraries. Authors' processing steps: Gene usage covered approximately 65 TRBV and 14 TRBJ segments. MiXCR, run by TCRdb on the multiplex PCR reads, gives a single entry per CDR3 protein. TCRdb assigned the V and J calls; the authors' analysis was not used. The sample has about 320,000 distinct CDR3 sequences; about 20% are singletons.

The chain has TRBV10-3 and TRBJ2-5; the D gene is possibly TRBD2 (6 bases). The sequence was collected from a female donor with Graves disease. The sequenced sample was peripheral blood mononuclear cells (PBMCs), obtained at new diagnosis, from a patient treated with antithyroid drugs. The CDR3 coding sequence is TGTGCCATCAGGGTGCGGGGAAAAGAGGAGACCCAGTACTTC. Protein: CAIRVRGKEETQYF.